In this sample, the clone carrying this T cell receptor beta chain turned up a few times. This sample is drawn from a study of patients and donors after allogeneic stem cell transplantation. The CDR3 consists of 16 residues. V was pared by 3 bases and J by 1 base, with 13 bases between. The germline V gene has CDR1 MGHDK and CDR2 SYGVNS. In TCRdb, the RT-PCR reads were re-called with MiXCR into one record per CDR3 protein. The sample holds 200,000 to 250,000 distinct CDR3 sequences, 14% seen once. Sequencing was carried out using blood, either unsorted or a sorted T cell fraction (not recorded which). This chain joins TRBV25-1 and TRBJ2-1, with D perhaps TRBD1 (6 bases). The sequence derives from a human donor who was either an allogeneic HSCT recipient or a stem cell or donor lymphocyte infusion donor (not recorded which). It is not recorded whose cells these are; they may come from a transplant donor. DNA for the CDR3: TGTGCCAGCAGTGACCTAACAGGGATGTCCTACAATGAGCAGTTCTTC. Amino acids: CASSDLTGMSYNEQFF.